Listed here are 2 T cell receptor beta chains from one sample, sequenced in a study of shared clonotypes between healthy human individuals. The method was immunoSEQ multiplex PCR; TCRdb's version includes in-frame clones alone and lacks a portion of them. The table has approximately 530,000 clones, 95% to 96% seen once. Sequenced sample: naive CD4+ T cells sorted from blood. Subset: CD45RA+ positively selected. All receptors derive from a woman aged 30 to 39 in good health.

The chain has TRBV11-2 and TRBJ2-7; the match to TRBD2 covers 9 bases. This CDR3 is built from 15 residues. Losses at the gene ends were 5 bases for V and 6 bases for J; bases not matched to a gene: 11. CDR1 is SGHAT, CDR2 FQNNGV, per germline. The CDR3 DNA is TGTGCCAGCAGCGTGACTAGCGGCCCCTCGGGCGAGCAGTACTTC. Its translation: CASSVTSGPSGEQYF.

This chain links TRBV7-3 with TRBJ2-3; 7 nucleotides line up with TRBD2. V lost 5 bases to trimming and J lost 8 bases; unmatched junction nucleotides: 4. This CDR3 comprises 12 residues. Germline V gene lookup returns CDR1 SGHTA and CDR2 FQGTGA. CDR3 bases: TGTGCCAGCAGCGATACTAGCGCTACGCAGTATTTT. It specifies CASSDTSATQYF.